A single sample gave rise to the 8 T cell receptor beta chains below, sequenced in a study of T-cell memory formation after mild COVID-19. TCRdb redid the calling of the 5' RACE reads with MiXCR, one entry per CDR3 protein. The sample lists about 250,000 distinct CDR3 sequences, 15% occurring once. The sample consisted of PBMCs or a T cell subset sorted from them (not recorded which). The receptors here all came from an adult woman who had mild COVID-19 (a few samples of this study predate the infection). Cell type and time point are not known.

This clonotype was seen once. CDR3 in DNA: TGCAGTGCCGTACAGGGGCCCGAGCAGTACTTC. Its translation is CSAVQGPEQYF. The chain has TRBV20-1 and TRBJ2-7, with 7 bases matching TRBD1. The germline gives CDR1 DFQATT, CDR2 SNEGSKA (reference sequence). After removal of 6 bases from V and 6 bases from J, the junction contained 5 bases not matched to a gene. There are 11 residues in the CDR3.

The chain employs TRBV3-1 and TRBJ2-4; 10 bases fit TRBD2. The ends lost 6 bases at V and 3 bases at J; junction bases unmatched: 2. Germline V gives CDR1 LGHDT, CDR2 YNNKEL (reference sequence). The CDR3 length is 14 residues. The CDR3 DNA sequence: TGTGCCAGCAGTCAGCGGGGGGGCAAAAACATTCAGTACTTC. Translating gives CASSQRGGKNIQYF.

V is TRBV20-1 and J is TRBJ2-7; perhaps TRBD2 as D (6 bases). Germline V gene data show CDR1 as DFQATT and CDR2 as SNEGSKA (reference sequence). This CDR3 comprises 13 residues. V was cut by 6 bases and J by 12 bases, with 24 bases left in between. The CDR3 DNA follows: TGCAGTGCCAGTGTGGGAGAGGGAGGTTCGGGGTACTTC. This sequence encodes CSASVGEGGSGYF.

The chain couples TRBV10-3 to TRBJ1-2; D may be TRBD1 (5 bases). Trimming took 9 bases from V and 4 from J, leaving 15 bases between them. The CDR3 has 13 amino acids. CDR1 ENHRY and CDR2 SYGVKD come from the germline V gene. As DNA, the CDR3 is TGTGCCATTCAGTCAGACGGGACCTATGGCTACACCTTC. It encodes CAIQSDGTYGYTF.

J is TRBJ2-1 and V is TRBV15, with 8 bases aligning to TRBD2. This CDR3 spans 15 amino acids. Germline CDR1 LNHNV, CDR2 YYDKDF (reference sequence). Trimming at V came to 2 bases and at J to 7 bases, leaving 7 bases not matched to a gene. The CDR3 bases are TGTGCCACCAGCAGAAGGGTAGCGGGGAAGAATGAGCAGTTCTTC. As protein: CATSRRVAGKNEQFF.

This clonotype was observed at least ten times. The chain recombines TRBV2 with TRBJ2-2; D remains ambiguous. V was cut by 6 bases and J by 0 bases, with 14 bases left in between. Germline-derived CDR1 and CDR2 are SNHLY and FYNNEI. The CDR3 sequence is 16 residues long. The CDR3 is CASSPVRLANTGELFF. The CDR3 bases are TGTGCCAGCAGCCCTGTCCGGCTGGCGAACACCGGGGAGCTGTTTTTT.

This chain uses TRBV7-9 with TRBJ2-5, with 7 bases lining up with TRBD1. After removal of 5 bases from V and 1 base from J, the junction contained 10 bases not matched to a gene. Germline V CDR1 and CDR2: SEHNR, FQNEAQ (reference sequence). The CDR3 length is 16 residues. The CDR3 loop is CASSRKWDSPQETQYF. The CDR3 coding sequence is TGTGCCAGCAGCCGAAAATGGGACAGCCCCCAAGAGACCCAGTACTTC.

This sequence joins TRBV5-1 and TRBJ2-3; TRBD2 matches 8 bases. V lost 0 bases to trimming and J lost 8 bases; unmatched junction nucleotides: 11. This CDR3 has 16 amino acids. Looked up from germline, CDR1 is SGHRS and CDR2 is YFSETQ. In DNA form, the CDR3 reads TGCGCCAGCAGCTTGGAAGGCGGGGGGAGTCGCTCTACGCAGTATTTT. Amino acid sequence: CASSLEGGGSRSTQYF.